A selection of T cell receptor beta chains follows, all from one sample in a study of cytomegalovirus exposure and HLA in healthy donors. Generated by immunoSEQ multiplex PCR, the TCRdb table keeps only in-frame clones and is missing some. The sample carries approximately 240,000 clones, 75% to 95% recorded once. Sequencing was performed on PBMCs. Receptor source: a woman in her late teens or twenties in good health and CMV-seronegative. CDR3s include the opening cysteine and the closing phenylalanine or tryptophan. The D gene is left open where the match is weak. Rows give clone size only sometimes, using once, few, many, or a class for an expanded clone.

v_gene	d_gene	j_gene	abundance	CDR3nt	CDR3aa
TRBV30	-	TRBJ1-2	few	TGTGCCTGGAGTGTACATCCGGACAGTGGCTACACCTTC	CAWSVHPDSGYTF
TRBV5-1	-	TRBJ2-7	-	TGCGCCAGCAGCTCCCCCAACGACAGGTTATACGAGCAGTACTTC	CASSSPNDRLYEQYF
TRBV29-1	-	TRBJ2-7	-	TGCAGCGTTGGGCAGGGAAACTCCTACGAGCAGTACTTC	CSVGQGNSYEQYF
TRBV30	TRBD2	TRBJ2-3	-	TGTGCCTGGGGGGGGAGGGCTAGCGGAAGCACAGATACGCAGTATTTT	CAWGGRASGSTDTQYF
TRBV11-2	-	TRBJ2-7	-	TGTGCCAGCAGCCAAACTACCTCCGGCGAGCAGTACTTC	CASSQTTSGEQYF
TRBV30	TRBD1	TRBJ1-1	-	TGTGCCTGGGACAGGGGGCGCGGTACTGAAGCTTTCTTT	CAWDRGRGTEAFF
TRBV28	-	TRBJ1-4	-	TGTGCCAGCAGTCCCCCAGGTACTGATGAAAAACTGTTTTTT	CASSPPGTDEKLFF
TRBV6-5	-	TRBJ1-2	-	TGTGCCAGCACCCCCAATCGAGGAGGCTACACCTTC	CASTPNRGGYTF
TRBV2	-	TRBJ2-3	-	TGTGCCAGCAGTGAATTAGCGGCAGATACGCAGTATTTT	CASSELAADTQYF
TRBV11-3	TRBD1	TRBJ1-3	-	TGTGCCAGCAGCCCAGGACAGGGCGGGTACTCTGGAAACACCATATATTTT	CASSPGQGGYSGNTIYF
TRBV5-1	TRBD2	TRBJ2-1	-	TGCGCCAGCAGCTTGGCATGGACTAGCGGGAGGGGGGAGCAGTTCTTC	CASSLAWTSGRGEQFF
TRBV2	-	TRBJ2-3	-	TGTGCCAGCAGGGCCTTTACCGGGGATACGCAGTATTTT	CASRAFTGDTQYF
TRBV5-1	TRBD1	TRBJ2-2	-	TGCGCCAGCACCCCTGGACAGGGGGTCTCCGGGGAGCTGTTTTTT	CASTPGQGVSGELFF
TRBV19	TRBD1	TRBJ1-2	few	TGTGCCAGTAGCCATTCGGACAGGGTGAATTATGGCTACACCTTC	CASSHSDRVNYGYTF
TRBV27	TRBD1	TRBJ1-1	-	TGTGCCAGCAGTTATTCAGGGGGGAACACTGAAGCTTTCTTT	CASSYSGGNTEAFF
TRBV2	TRBD2	TRBJ2-3	-	TGTGCCAGCGTTGGGGCTAGCGGGAGGACAGATACGCAGTATTTT	CASVGASGRTDTQYF
TRBV29-1	-	TRBJ2-1	-	TGCAGCGTCAAAGACAGGACATTCTCCTACAATGAGCAGTTCTTC	CSVKDRTFSYNEQFF
TRBV6-1	-	TRBJ2-2	-	TGTGCCAGCGGGAGGGGGTTGGGCACCGGGGAGCTGTTTTTT	CASGRGLGTGELFF
TRBV30	-	TRBJ1-3	-	TGTGCCTGGGCAGGGTTCTCTGGAAACACCATATATTTT	CAWAGFSGNTIYF
TRBV11-3	-	TRBJ2-3	-	TGTGCCAGCAGCTTTCTGCCGGGACAAGCGCCCGGGAATACGCAGTATTTT	CASSFLPGQAPGNTQYF
TRBV30	-	TRBJ2-1	-	TGTGCCTGGAGTGCGGGAGTGGGGAGGGAGCAGTTCTTC	CAWSAGVGREQFF
TRBV19	-	TRBJ1-2	-	TGTGCCAGTTCTCCGCGGGCCTCTATCGGCTACACCTTC	CASSPRASIGYTF
TRBV10-3	-	TRBJ1-4	-	TGTGCCACCTCCGGTCGGGATGAAAAACTGTTTTTT	CATSGRDEKLFF
TRBV28	-	TRBJ1-3	-	TGTGCCAGCAGTCATACAGGGACGGGAAACACCATATATTTT	CASSHTGTGNTIYF
TRBV6-1	-	TRBJ1-5	-	TGTGCCAGCAGTGAAGCAAGGGGCCATAGCAATCAGCCCCAGCATTTT	CASSEARGHSNQPQHF
TRBV30	TRBD1	TRBJ1-2	-	TGTGCCTGGAGGGGGGACAGGGCCAGGACTCGTGGCTACACCTTC	CAWRGDRARTRGYTF
TRBV10-2	TRBD2	TRBJ2-7	-	TGCGCCAGCAGTGAACTAGCGGGCATGAGCTCCTACGAGCAGTACTTC	CASSELAGMSSYEQYF
TRBV10-1	-	TRBJ2-2	few	TGCGCCAGCAGATCAGGACAGAACACCGGGGAGCTGTTTTTT	CASRSGQNTGELFF
TRBV15	TRBD2	TRBJ2-2	-	TGTGCCACCAGCCCCCTCCCGGCAGCGGGAGTCCTCGGGGAGCTGTTTTTT	CATSPLPAAGVLGELFF
TRBV6-6	TRBD1	TRBJ1-4	-	TGTGCCAGCAGTTACGCGGGACAGCAAAATGAAAAACTGTTTTTT	CASSYAGQQNEKLFF
TRBV12-5	-	TRBJ2-3	-	TGTGCTAGTGGTTTGGTAGTGGGGGCAAAAACAGATACGCAGTATTTT	CASGLVVGAKTDTQYF
TRBV10-3	TRBD2	TRBJ2-2	-	TGTGCCACCGAAAAGAGGACTAGCGGGAAAATATCAAACACCGGGGAGCTGTTTTTT	CATEKRTSGKISNTGELFF
TRBV30	-	TRBJ2-7	-	TGTGCCTGGAGTGTAGGGCGGGACTACGAGCAGTACTTC	CAWSVGRDYEQYF
TRBV7-3	-	TRBJ2-2	-	TGTGCCAGCAGCCCTGGTCCCCGTTCAGGATTCGGGGAGCTGTTTTTT	CASSPGPRSGFGELFF
TRBV30	-	TRBJ2-7	-	TGTGCCTGGAGTGCCGACAGCTCCTTCGAGCAGTACTTC	CAWSADSSFEQYF
TRBV9	TRBD2	TRBJ2-3	-	TGTGCCAGCAGCGTAGTGGGGGGGTTGGCGCAGTATTTT	CASSVVGGLAQYF
TRBV9	TRBD1	TRBJ2-1	-	TGTGCCAGCAGCGTAGCGGGACAGTCGTCCTACAATGAGCAGTTCTTC	CASSVAGQSSYNEQFF
TRBV5-1	TRBD2	TRBJ2-3	-	TGCGCCAGCAGCTTGGAAACTAGCGCACTACTTACGCAGTATTTT	CASSLETSALLTQYF
TRBV6-4	TRBD2	TRBJ2-2	once	TGTGCCAGCAGTGAAAGCGGGAGCACCGGGGAGCTGTTTTTT	CASSESGSTGELFF
TRBV28	-	TRBJ1-4	-	TGTGCCAGCAGTCATGGGACACTAGACAATGAAAAACTGTTTTTT	CASSHGTLDNEKLFF
TRBV6-1	TRBD1	TRBJ2-1	once	TGTGCCAGCAGTGACCCGACAGGGGGTGACTATGAGCAGTTCTTC	CASSDPTGGDYEQFF
TRBV28	-	TRBJ1-2	-	TGTGCCAGCAGTTTCTCCCTGGGGGGTCCCTATGGCTACACCTTC	CASSFSLGGPYGYTF
TRBV10-3	-	TRBJ2-1	once	TGTGCCATCAGTGAGTACCGGAGCTCCTACAATGAGCAGTTCTTC	CAISEYRSSYNEQFF
TRBV7-3	TRBD2	TRBJ2-1	-	TGTGCCAGCAGCCCCTACCGTCGCGGGAGGGCCGGGTCCTACAATGAGCAGTTCTTC	CASSPYRRGRAGSYNEQFF
TRBV14	TRBD2	TRBJ2-1	-	TGTGCCAGCAGCCAAGAGCGGGGGAGCTCCTACAATGAGCAGTTCTTC	CASSQERGSSYNEQFF
TRBV28	-	TRBJ1-1	-	TGTGCCAGCAGTAGCCAGGGGTTATCAGCTTTCTTT	CASSSQGLSAFF
TRBV5-4	TRBD1	TRBJ1-1	-	TGTGCCAGCAGCCAGACAGGGTTGACTGAAGCTTTCTTT	CASSQTGLTEAFF
TRBV7-9	-	TRBJ2-7	once	TGTGCCAGCAGAACAGGGTCGGCAAGCTCCTACGAGCAGTACTTC	CASRTGSASSYEQYF
TRBV6-6	-	TRBJ2-1	-	TGTGCCAGCAGTTACTCCCCCCAAGCGAACTATGAGCAGTTCTTC	CASSYSPQANYEQFF
TRBV11-2	TRBD1	TRBJ1-5	-	TGTGCCAGCAGCTTTGGGACAGGGCCCAATCAGCCCCAGCATTTT	CASSFGTGPNQPQHF